One and the same sample provided the 27 T cell receptor beta chains below, sequenced in a study of cytomegalovirus exposure and HLA in healthy donors. Primers for the PCR totalled 60 Vbeta and 13 Jbeta. Method: immunoSEQ multiplex PCR; TCRdb's copy keeps in-frame clones and lacks some. The data contain about 190,000 clones, around 77% of them singletons. The sequenced sample consisted of PBMCs. The receptors originated from a woman younger than 35 in good health and CMV-seronegative.

The chain joins TRBV6-5 to TRBJ2-3; 7 positions match TRBD1. Germline CDR1 is MNHEY and CDR2 is SVGAGI. V lost 1 base to trimming and J lost 3 bases; unmatched junction nucleotides: 1. The CDR3 is 14 residues long. CDR3 DNA: TGTGCCAGCAGTTACTTACAGGGGACAGATACGCAGTATTTT. Translated: CASSYLQGTDTQYF.

The chain links TRBV5-8 to TRBJ2-7, with D perhaps TRBD1 (6 bases). The CDR3 has 15 residues. V was shortened by 0 bases and J by 3 bases, with 13 bases between the two germline ends. In germline, CDR1 is SGHTS, CDR2 YDEGEE. The CDR3 is CASSLVRKGVYEQYF. The CDR3 DNA sequence: TGTGCCAGCAGCTTGGTCAGGAAGGGGGTCTACGAGCAGTACTTC.

V is TRBV28 and J is TRBJ1-3, with 7 bases that match TRBD1. The CDR3 runs 15 residues. Germline loops: CDR1 MDHEN, CDR2 SYDVKM. V gave up 4 bases and J gave up 4 bases; unmatched junction bases: 7. The CDR3 spells CASSYRAGGGNTIYF. The CDR3 nucleotides are TGTGCCAGCAGTTATAGGGCAGGGGGAGGAAACACCATATATTTT.

This clone appeared a single time. This chain connects TRBV4-1 to TRBJ2-1; D uncertain. The germline V gene has CDR1 MGHRA and CDR2 YSYEKL. Trimming shortened V by 6 bases and J by 3 bases, and 9 bases separated the two germline ends. The CDR3 is 13 amino acids. In DNA form, the CDR3 reads TGCGCCAGCAGGTCTAAAGACTACAATGAGCAGTTCTTC. Translating it yields CASRSKDYNEQFF.

The chain has TRBV9 and TRBJ2-1, with 7 bases that match TRBD2. The CDR3 is 14 amino acids. Germline V gene data show CDR1 as SGDLS and CDR2 as YYNGEE. V was pared by 3 bases and J by 7 bases, with 7 bases of the junction left unmatched. CDR3 sequence reads: CASSAETSRNEQFF. The CDR3 bases are TGTGCCAGCAGCGCCGAGACTAGCCGAAATGAGCAGTTCTTC.

V is TRBV7-4 and J is TRBJ1-3; TRBD1 aligns across 7 bases. The CDR3 covers 16 residues. V trimming: 6 bases; J trimming: 1 base; junction bases outside the gene matches: 9. Germline CDR1 SGHVT, CDR2 SQSDAQ. The CDR3 protein is CASSPGQLNSGNTIYF. The CDR3 DNA reads TGTGCCAGCAGTCCGGGACAGCTAAATTCTGGAAACACCATATATTTT. Looking up the rest from reference TRBV7-4 and TRBJ1-3 gives the full variable domain: GAGVSQSPRYKVAKRGRDVALRCDSISGHVTLYWYRQTLGQGSEVLTYSQSDAQRDKSGRPSGRFSAERPERSVSTLKIQRTEQGDSAVYLCASSPGQLNSGNTIYFGEGSWLTVV.

V and J are TRBV29-1 and TRBJ2-7; maybe TRBD1 (6 bases). The CDR3 totals 13 residues. The germline V and J ends were trimmed by 4 bases and 2 bases, with 12 bases remaining between them. Germline-derived CDR1 and CDR2 are SQVTM and ANQGSEA. The CDR3 protein is CSVVTGYPYEQYF. The CDR3 nucleotides read TGCAGCGTTGTTACAGGGTACCCCTACGAGCAGTACTTC.

This clone was counted once. The V gene is TRBV4-3, the J gene TRBJ2-3, with TRBD2 identical over 9 bases. The CDR3 has 17 residues. The V gene end was trimmed by 1 base and the J gene end by 4 bases; junction bases not matched to a gene: 9. Germline CDR1 reads LGHNA; CDR2 reads YSLEER. Here the CDR3 DNA reads TGCGCCAGCAGCCAAGGCGAGGGCGGGAGGGGGGCAGATACGCAGTATTTT. It is translated as CASSQGEGGRGADTQYF.

The chain has TRBV5-1 and TRBJ2-1, with 8 bases matching TRBD2. The CDR3 runs 14 residues. From germline, CDR1 is SGHRS and CDR2 YFSETQ. The V segment lost 0 bases and the J segment 7 bases; nucleotides outside the gene matches: 3. The CDR3 DNA follows: TGCGCCAGCAGCTTGGTCGCTAGCGGGAATGAGCAGTTCTTC. This gives the protein CASSLVASGNEQFF.

The gene calls are TRBV6-5 and TRBJ2-7; 8 nucleotides agree with TRBD1. The CDR3 has 14 residues. Germline assignment: CDR1 MNHEY and CDR2 SVGAGI. V was clipped by 6 bases and J by 2 bases; unmatched bases: 6. The CDR3: CASSVDRVAYEQYF. The CDR3, as DNA: TGTGCCAGCAGCGTGGACAGGGTTGCCTACGAGCAGTACTTC.

This rearrangement joins TRBV27 to TRBJ2-7; 7 bases are shared with TRBD1. Germline-derived CDR1 and CDR2 are MNHEY and SMNVEV (reference sequence). The CDR3 is 13 amino acids. V lost 5 bases, J lost 4 bases, and 5 bases stayed unmatched. DNA of the CDR3: TGTGCCAGCAGTCGGACAGGTGATTACGAGCAGTACTTC. It is translated as CASSRTGDYEQYF.

The chain is built from TRBV28 and TRBJ2-5; D uncertain. This CDR3 has 15 amino acids. Trimming shortened V by 5 bases and J by 2 bases, and 15 bases separated the two germline ends. CDR1 and CDR2 (germline): MDHEN, SYDVKM. DNA of the CDR3: TGTGCCAGCAGTCCCACCCCAGGATTGCAAGAGACCCAGTACTTC. It is translated as CASSPTPGLQETQYF.

The chain couples TRBV29-1 to TRBJ2-7; the match to TRBD2 covers 7 bases. V was pared by 7 bases and J by 2 bases, with 5 bases of the junction left unmatched. The CDR3 runs to 12 residues. CDR1 is SQVTM, CDR2 ANQGSEA, per germline. The CDR3 DNA reads TGCAGCGCCGGGGGGACTACCTACGAGCAGTACTTC. Translation gives CSAGGTTYEQYF.

This clone has just one count. This chain joins TRBV9 and TRBJ2-7, with a tentative D call TRBD1 (6 bases). Germline CDR1 is SGDLS and CDR2 is YYNGEE. The CDR3 spans 15 residues. Trimming took off 0 bases at V and 0 bases at J, with 10 bases between the two ends. CDR3 nucleotide sequence: TGTGCCAGCAGCGTAGGGGGGCGGACCTCCTACGAGCAGTACTTC. This codes for CASSVGGRTSYEQYF.

The V and J genes are TRBV5-6 and TRBJ2-5; the D gene is possibly TRBD1 (5 bases). Trimming removed 4 bases at V and 1 base at J, with 17 bases between. The CDR3 contains 16 residues. The germline V gene encodes CDR1 SGHDT and CDR2 YYEEEE. The CDR3 reads CASSPIIARVQETQYF. CDR3 bases: TGTGCCAGCAGCCCAATCATCGCCAGGGTCCAAGAGACCCAGTACTTC.

About this clone itself: At one end the junction does not follow the germline gene, possibly because of a read error. The rearrangement joins TRBV2 to TRBJ1-6; TRBD1 matches at 7 bases. Germline V gene lookup returns CDR1 SNHLY and CDR2 FYNNEI. This CDR3 contains 16 residues. The CDR3 sequence is CASSEGQVEVGSPLHF. CDR3 nucleotide sequence: TGTGCCAGCAGCGAAGGACAGGTCGAAGTGGGTTCACCCCTCCACTTT.

This clone was observed a few times. The chain links TRBV27 to TRBJ2-7, with 14 bases matching TRBD2. V shed 6 bases and J 3 bases; nucleotides not matched to a gene: 7. This CDR3 is 16 amino acids long. The germline V gene encodes CDR1 MNHEY and CDR2 SMNVEV (reference sequence). As DNA, the CDR3 is TGTGCCAGCAGGATACGAGGGACTAGCGGGAGCTACGAGCAGTACTTC. It translates to CASRIRGTSGSYEQYF.

V is TRBV4-1 and J is TRBJ2-1, with 7 bases matching TRBD2. V trimming: 1 base; J trimming: 12 bases; junction bases outside the gene matches: 3. The CDR3 spans 12 residues. Germline V gives CDR1 MGHRA, CDR2 YSYEKL. DNA of the CDR3: TGCGCCAGCAGCCAAGGTAGGGAGGGGCAGTTCTTC. Its protein product is CASSQGREGQFF.

The rearrangement links TRBV10-1 to TRBJ1-6, with a tentative D call TRBD1 (5 bases). Per the germline V gene, CDR1 is WNHNN and CDR2 is SYGVQD (reference sequence). V was trimmed by 6 bases and J by 10 bases, leaving 13 bases between them. The CDR3 is made up of 13 amino acids. This CDR3 reads CASSQGIESPLHF. CDR3 DNA sequence: TGCGCCAGCAGCCAGGGAATCGAATCACCCCTCCACTTT.

The rearrangement links TRBV4-3 to TRBJ1-1, with TRBD1 as a possible D gene (5 bases). The V gene's germline CDR1 is LGHNA and CDR2 YSLEER. CDR3 size: 15 residues. V dropped 0 bases and J dropped 3 bases, with 11 bases sitting between them. The CDR3 nucleotides are TGCGCCAGCAGCCAAGAGGGGGAGGATTACACTGAAGCTTTCTTT. This gives the protein CASSQEGEDYTEAFF.

This clone has a handful of counts. The genes are TRBV4-1 and TRBJ2-1; D is ambiguous. The ends were cut back, 2 bases at V and 7 bases at J, with 9 bases in the middle. There are 13 residues in the CDR3. CDR1 and CDR2 from the germline V gene are MGHRA and YSYEKL. In nucleotides, the CDR3 is TGCGCCAGCAGCCAAATTACTATTAATGAGCAGTTCTTC. Protein product: CASSQITINEQFF.

This clone was counted only a few times. The V gene is TRBV27, the J gene TRBJ1-6, with D maybe TRBD1 (5 bases). V shed 6 bases and J shed 9 bases, with 15 bases lying between them. From germline, CDR1 is MNHEY and CDR2 SMNVEV (reference sequence). The CDR3 runs 14 residues. CDR3 sequence (DNA): TGTGCCAGCAGCACCGGTAGGAGGGGTTCACCCCTCCACTTT. It codes for CASSTGRRGSPLHF.

This chain uses TRBV2 with TRBJ2-7, with TRBD1 as a possible D gene (6 bases). V lost 4 bases and J 5 bases, leaving 12 bases between the germline ends. CDR1 is SNHLY, CDR2 FYNNEI, per germline. CDR3 length: 13 amino acids. DNA for the CDR3: TGTGCCAGCAGTGGGGGGCAGGCTCACGAGCAGTACTTC. It yields the protein CASSGGQAHEQYF.

The gene calls are TRBV5-1 and TRBJ1-6, with 7 bases fitting TRBD1. CDR3 length: 17 amino acids. Germline V gene data show CDR1 as SGHRS and CDR2 as YFSETQ. Trimming took 0 bases from V and 6 from J; bases not matched to a gene: 9. The CDR3 loop reads CASSLGSQGDVNSPLHF. The DNA for the CDR3 is TGCGCCAGCAGCTTGGGCTCGCAGGGGGATGTTAATTCACCCCTCCACTTT.

The rearrangement uses TRBV7-8 and TRBJ2-7, with TRBD2 matching over 7 bases. The length of the CDR3 is 15 residues. Germline CDR1 SGHVS, CDR2 FQNEAQ. The V segment lost 1 base and the J segment 3 bases; nucleotides outside the gene matches: 6. CDR3 protein: CASSLDRGSNYEQYF. The CDR3 nucleotides are TGTGCCAGCAGCTTAGATCGCGGGAGTAACTACGAGCAGTACTTC.

The genes are TRBV7-2 and TRBJ2-7; D is possibly TRBD2 (5 bases). CDR3 size: 13 residues. Trimming shortened V by 3 bases and J by 2 bases, and 8 bases separated the two germline ends. Germline V lookup: CDR1 SGHTA, CDR2 FQGNSA. CDR3 DNA: TGTGCCAGCAGCTTCCCGGGAACCTACGAGCAGTACTTC. Translating it yields CASSFPGTYEQYF.

The chain links TRBV5-4 to TRBJ2-5; 12 nucleotides agree with TRBD2. V lost 7 bases and J lost 2; bases outside the gene matches: 3. The CDR3 is 14 amino acids. The germline V gene has CDR1 SGHNT and CDR2 YYREEE (reference sequence). Written as DNA, the CDR3 is TGTGCCAGCGCCCTAGCGGGGGGGCAAGAGACCCAGTACTTC. It is translated as CASALAGGQETQYF.